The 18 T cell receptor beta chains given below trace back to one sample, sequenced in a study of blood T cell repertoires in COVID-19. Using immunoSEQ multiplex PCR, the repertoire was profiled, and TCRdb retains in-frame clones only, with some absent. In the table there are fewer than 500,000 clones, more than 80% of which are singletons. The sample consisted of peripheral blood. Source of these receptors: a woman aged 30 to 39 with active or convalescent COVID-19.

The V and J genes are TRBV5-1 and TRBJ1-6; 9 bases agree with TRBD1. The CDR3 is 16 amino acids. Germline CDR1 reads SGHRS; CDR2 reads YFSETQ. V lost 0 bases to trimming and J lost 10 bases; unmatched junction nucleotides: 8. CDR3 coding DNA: TGCGCCAGCAGCTTGGACAACAGGGGGCTCATGTCACCCCTCCACTTT. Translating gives CASSLDNRGLMSPLHF. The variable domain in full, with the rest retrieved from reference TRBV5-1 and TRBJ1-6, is KAGVTQTPRYLIKTRGQQVTLSCSPISGHRSVSWYQQTPGQGLQFLFEYFSETQRNKGNFPGRFSGRQFSNSRSEMNVSTLELGDSALYLCASSLDNRGLMSPLHFGNGTRLTVT.

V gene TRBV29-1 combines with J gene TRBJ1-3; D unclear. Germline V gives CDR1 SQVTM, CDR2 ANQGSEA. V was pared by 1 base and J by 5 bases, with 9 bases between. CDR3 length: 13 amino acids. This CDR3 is CSVEGGDRNTIYF. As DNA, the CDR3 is TGCAGCGTTGAAGGCGGGGATCGAAACACCATATATTTT.

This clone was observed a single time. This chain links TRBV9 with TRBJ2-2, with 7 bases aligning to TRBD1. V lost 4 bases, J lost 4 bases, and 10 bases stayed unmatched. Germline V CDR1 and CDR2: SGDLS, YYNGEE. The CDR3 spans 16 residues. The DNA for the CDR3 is TGTGCCAGCAGCCCTGGGACAGCCCTCAGCACCGGGGAGCTGTTTTTT. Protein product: CASSPGTALSTGELFF.

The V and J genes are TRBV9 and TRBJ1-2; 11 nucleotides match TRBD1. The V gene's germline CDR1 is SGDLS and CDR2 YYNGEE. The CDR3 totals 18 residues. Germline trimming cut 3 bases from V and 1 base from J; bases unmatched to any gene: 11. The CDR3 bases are TGTGCCAGCAGCGCTCAGGTGGGGGACAGGGGGATTAACTATGGCTACACCTTC. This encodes CASSAQVGDRGINYGYTF.

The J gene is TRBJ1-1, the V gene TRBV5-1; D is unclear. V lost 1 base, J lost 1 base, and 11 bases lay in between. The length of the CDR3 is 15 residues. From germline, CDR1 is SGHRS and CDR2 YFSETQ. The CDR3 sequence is CASSLWAETNTEAFF. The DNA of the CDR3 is TGCGCCAGCAGCTTGTGGGCAGAGACGAACACTGAAGCTTTCTTT.

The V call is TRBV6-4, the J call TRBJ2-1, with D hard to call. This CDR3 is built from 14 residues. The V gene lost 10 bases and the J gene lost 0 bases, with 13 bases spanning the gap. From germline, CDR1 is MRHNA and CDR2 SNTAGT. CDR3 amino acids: CANSPRSSYNEQFF. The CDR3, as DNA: TGTGCCAACTCTCCCCGGAGCTCCTACAATGAGCAGTTCTTC.

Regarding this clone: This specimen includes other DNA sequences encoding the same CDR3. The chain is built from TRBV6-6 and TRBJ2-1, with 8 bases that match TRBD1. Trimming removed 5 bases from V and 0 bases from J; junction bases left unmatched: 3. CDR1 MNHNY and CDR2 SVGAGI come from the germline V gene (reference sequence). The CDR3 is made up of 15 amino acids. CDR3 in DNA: TGTGCCAGCAGTGGACAGGGAAGCTCCTACAATGAGCAGTTCTTC. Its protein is CASSGQGSSYNEQFF.

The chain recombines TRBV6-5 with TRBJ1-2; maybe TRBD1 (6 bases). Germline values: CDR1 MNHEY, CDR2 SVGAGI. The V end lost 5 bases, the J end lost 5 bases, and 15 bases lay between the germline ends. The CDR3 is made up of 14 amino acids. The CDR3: CASSRTGTSYGYTF. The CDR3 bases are TGTGCCAGCAGTCGTACCGGGACATCGTATGGCTACACCTTC.

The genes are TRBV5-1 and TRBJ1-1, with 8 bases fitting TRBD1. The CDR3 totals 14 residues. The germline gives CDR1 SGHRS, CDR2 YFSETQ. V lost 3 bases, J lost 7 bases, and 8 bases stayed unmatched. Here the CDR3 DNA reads TGCGCCAGCAGCTCCAGGACAGGGAGTCTTGAAGCTTTCTTT. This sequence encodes CASSSRTGSLEAFF.

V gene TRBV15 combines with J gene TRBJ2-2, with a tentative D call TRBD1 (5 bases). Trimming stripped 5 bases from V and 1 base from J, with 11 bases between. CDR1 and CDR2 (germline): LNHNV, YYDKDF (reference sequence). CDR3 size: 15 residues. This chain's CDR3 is CATSPYGQNTGELFF. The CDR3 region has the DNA TGTGCCACCAGCCCTTACGGACAGAACACCGGGGAGCTGTTTTTT.

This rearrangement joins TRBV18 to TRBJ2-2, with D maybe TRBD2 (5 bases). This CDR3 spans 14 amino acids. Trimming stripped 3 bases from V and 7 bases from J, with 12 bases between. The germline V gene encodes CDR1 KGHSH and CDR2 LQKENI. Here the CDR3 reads CASSPRTGFGELFF. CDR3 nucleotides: TGTGCCAGCTCACCCAGGACTGGGTTCGGGGAGCTGTTTTTT.

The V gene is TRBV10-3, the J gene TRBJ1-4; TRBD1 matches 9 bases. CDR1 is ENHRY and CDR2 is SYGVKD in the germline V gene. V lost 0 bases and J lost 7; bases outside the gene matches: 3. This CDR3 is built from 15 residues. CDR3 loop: CAISESTGGGEKLFF. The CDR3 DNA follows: TGTGCCATCAGTGAGTCGACAGGGGGAGGTGAAAAACTGTTTTTT.

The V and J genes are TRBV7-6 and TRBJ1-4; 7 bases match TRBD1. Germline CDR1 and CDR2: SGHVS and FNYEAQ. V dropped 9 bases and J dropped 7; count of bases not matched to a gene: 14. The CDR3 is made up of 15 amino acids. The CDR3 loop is CARGANGTVIEKLFF. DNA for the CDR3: TGTGCCAGAGGGGCAAACGGGACAGTTATTGAAAAACTGTTTTTT.

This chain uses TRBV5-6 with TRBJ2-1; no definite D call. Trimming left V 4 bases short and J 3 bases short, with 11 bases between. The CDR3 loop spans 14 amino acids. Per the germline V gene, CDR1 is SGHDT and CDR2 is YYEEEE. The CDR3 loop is CASSTRSVYNEQFF. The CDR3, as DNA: TGTGCCAGCAGCACAAGATCCGTCTACAATGAGCAGTTCTTC. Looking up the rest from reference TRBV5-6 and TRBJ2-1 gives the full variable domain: DAGVTQSPTHLIKTRGQQVTLRCSPKSGHDTVSWYQQALGQGPQFIFQYYEEEERQRGNFPDRFSGHQFPNYSSELNVNALLLGDSALYLCASSTRSVYNEQFFGPGTRLTVL.

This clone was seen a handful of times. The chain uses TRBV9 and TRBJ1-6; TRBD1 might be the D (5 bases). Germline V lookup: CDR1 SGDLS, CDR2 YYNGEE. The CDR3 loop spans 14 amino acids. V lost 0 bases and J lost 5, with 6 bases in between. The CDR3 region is CASSVEQDNSPLHF. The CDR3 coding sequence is TGTGCCAGCAGCGTAGAACAGGATAATTCACCCCTCCACTTT.

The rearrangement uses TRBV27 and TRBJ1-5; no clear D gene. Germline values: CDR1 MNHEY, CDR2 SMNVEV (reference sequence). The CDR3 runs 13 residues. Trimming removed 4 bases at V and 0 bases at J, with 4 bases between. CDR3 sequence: CASSSLSNQPQHF. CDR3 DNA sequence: TGTGCCAGCAGTTCCCTTAGCAATCAGCCCCAGCATTTT.

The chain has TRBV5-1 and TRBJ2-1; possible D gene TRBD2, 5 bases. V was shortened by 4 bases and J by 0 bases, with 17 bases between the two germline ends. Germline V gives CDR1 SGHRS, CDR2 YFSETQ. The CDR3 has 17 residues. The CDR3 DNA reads TGCGCCAGCAGCCCGGACGGACTTCAGAGCTCCTACAATGAGCAGTTCTTC. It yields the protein CASSPDGLQSSYNEQFF.

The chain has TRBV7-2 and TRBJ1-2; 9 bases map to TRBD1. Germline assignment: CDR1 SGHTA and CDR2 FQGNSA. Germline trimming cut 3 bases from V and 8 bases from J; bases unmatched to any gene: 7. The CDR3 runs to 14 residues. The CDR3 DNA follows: TGTGCCAGCAGCTTTGGACAGGGGATGAGGGGCTACACCTTC. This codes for CASSFGQGMRGYTF. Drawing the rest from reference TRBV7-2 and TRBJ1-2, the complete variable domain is GAGVSQSPSNKVTEKGKDVELRCDPISGHTALYWYRQSLGQGLEFLIYFQGNSAPDKSGLPSDRFSAERTGGSVSTLTIQRTQQEDSAVYLCASSFGQGMRGYTFGSGTRLTVV.